Listed below are T cell receptor beta chains from one sample, sequenced in a study of beta chain features in type 1 diabetes. TCRdb's copy holds only in-frame clones and misses some; the assay was immunoSEQ multiplex PCR. The sample has some 160,000 clones, 7.5% to 9.5% seen once. Sequenced input: central memory CD4+ T cells from blood. These TCRs come from a woman younger than 30 with type 1 diabetes. Both conserved end residues are part of each CDR3. A D gene is named only where the DNA matches it firmly. Clone size is shown for a subset of rows, as once, few, many or a class of expanded clone.

clone size	V gene	D gene	J gene	CDR3 DNA	CDR3 protein
NA	TRBV28	TRBD1	TRBJ2-7	TGTGCCAGCAGTTTAGTGGACAGGGGGCAGTACTTC	CASSLVDRGQYF
NA	TRBV18	NA	TRBJ2-5	TGTGCCAGCTCACCAACCCCCAGACAAGAGACCCAGTACTTC	CASSPTPRQETQYF
NA	TRBV4-1	TRBD1	TRBJ2-7	TGCGCCAGCAGCCAAGGGGGGACAGGGGGCGAGCAGTACTTC	CASSQGGTGGEQYF
few	TRBV18	TRBD1	TRBJ1-5	TGTGCCAGCTCACCATTCCCAGGGGGCGGGCAGCCCCAGCATTTT	CASSPFPGGGQPQHF
NA	TRBV30	NA	TRBJ1-2	TGTGCCTGGATCGGGAAACAAGCCAAGGATTATGGCTACACCTTC	CAWIGKQAKDYGYTF
NA	TRBV7-3	TRBD2	TRBJ2-2	TGTGCCAGCAGCTTCAATATCGGGCTAGCGGGAGAGGCTACCGGGGAGCTGTTTTTT	CASSFNIGLAGEATGELFF
few	TRBV7-2	NA	TRBJ2-7	TGTGCCAGCAGCTTAATCGGGAGCCACGAGCAGTACTTC	CASSLIGSHEQYF
NA	TRBV9	TRBD1	TRBJ2-1	TGTGCCAGCAGCTCCCGCCGGGACAGTTACAATGAGCAGTTCTTC	CASSSRRDSYNEQFF
few	TRBV19	NA	TRBJ2-7	TGTGCCAGTACTGGACGGGGATCGAGTTTGGCCGAGCAGTACTTC	CASTGRGSSLAEQYF
NA	TRBV14	TRBD1	TRBJ1-2	TGTGCCAGCAGCCAACTCCGGGACAGGGGGCAAGCTGGCTACACCTTC	CASSQLRDRGQAGYTF
NA	TRBV7-2	TRBD2	TRBJ2-1	TGTGCCAGCAGCTCGCGGGGGGGCATAGATGAGCAGTTCTTC	CASSSRGGIDEQFF
few	TRBV7-8	NA	TRBJ1-2	TGTGCCAGCAGGACCGCAGGGGTTTACGGTGGCTACACCTTC	CASRTAGVYGGYTF
NA	TRBV25-1	NA	TRBJ2-7	TGTGCCAGCAGTGAATCTAGGGGGTCCTATGGGAACGAGCAGTACTTC	CASSESRGSYGNEQYF
few	TRBV19	TRBD2	TRBJ2-1	TGTGCCAGTAGTACTAGCGGGAACGGTGAGCAGTTCTTC	CASSTSGNGEQFF
few	TRBV11-2	NA	TRBJ2-1	TGTGCCAGCAGCTTAGGTCAGGGTTATTTCAATGAGCAGTTCTTC	CASSLGQGYFNEQFF
few	TRBV2	NA	TRBJ2-3	TGTGCCAGCAGTGAGGCTAGGTCAGATACGCAGTATTTT	CASSEARSDTQYF
NA	TRBV10-3	NA	TRBJ2-1	TGTGCCATCAGCGCGGACTTGGGAACTCGCCATGAGCAGTTCTTC	CAISADLGTRHEQFF
few	TRBV11-2	TRBD2	TRBJ2-3	TGTGCCAGTACCCTGACGGGGGGAGGCACAGATACGCAGTATTTT	CASTLTGGGTDTQYF
NA	TRBV18	TRBD1	TRBJ2-7	TGTGCCAGCCGGGGACAGAGGGTTTCCTACGAGCAGTACTTC	CASRGQRVSYEQYF
few	TRBV30	NA	TRBJ2-1	TGTGCCTGGAAAAAGTCCTCGGTTTCTAATGAGCAGTTCTTC	CAWKKSSVSNEQFF
many	TRBV7-9	NA	TRBJ1-2	TGTGCCCTCGAGGGTGCAGAGGCTTCCTGGGGATACACCTTC	CALEGAEASWGYTF
few	TRBV19	NA	TRBJ2-1	TGTGCCAGTAGTATTCGGGGTAGCTCCTACAATGAGCAGTTCTTC	CASSIRGSSYNEQFF
NA	TRBV4-3	NA	TRBJ2-1	TGCGCCAGCAGCCAAGATCACAGCTTAAGCTCCTACAATGAGCAGTTCTTC	CASSQDHSLSSYNEQFF
once	TRBV20-1	NA	TRBJ1-1	TGCAGTGCTAGAGGGAGTGAAGCTTTCTTT	CSARGSEAFF
few	TRBV5-6	TRBD1	TRBJ2-5	TGTGCCAGCAGCGGAAAGGGACAGGGAGGCGAGACCCAGTACTTC	CASSGKGQGGETQYF
NA	TRBV7-2	TRBD1	TRBJ2-4	TGTGCCAGCAGCGCCGCACGACAGGGGAAGGTCTCGCACTTC	CASSAARQGKVSHF